This passage covers 27 T cell receptor beta chains from one sample sequenced in a study of OX40 agonist ivuxolimab in advanced cancers. Receptor amplification or capture employed the immunoSEQ multiplex PCR assay. TCRdb retrieved this table from immuneACCESS and kept in-frame rearrangements only. Not all clones are present; in checked studies, unresolved V genes account for under half, and no reason is known for the remainder. In this sample the table shows around 79,000 clones, about 89% of which occur a single time. Approximately 0.72% of the sample is taken by the ten largest. The sample consisted of CD4+ or CD8+ T cells sorted from blood, taken in a trial of the OX40 agonist ivuxolimab. These receptors all come from an adult with an advanced solid tumor such as melanoma, head and neck, liver or kidney cancer.

V and J are TRBV15 and TRBJ2-2, with D unresolved. There are 14 residues in the CDR3. Germline CDR1 and CDR2: LNHNV and YYDKDF (reference sequence). V was pared by 3 bases and J by 0 bases, with 5 bases between. The CDR3 DNA reads as TGTGCCACCAGCAGGATCGCGAACACCGGGGAGCTGTTTTTT. This translates into CATSRIANTGELFF.

This clone occurred once. The V and J genes are TRBV28 and TRBJ1-1; TRBD1 agrees at 8 bases. This CDR3 has 15 amino acids. V was clipped by 6 bases and J by 1 base; unmatched bases: 7. Germline-derived CDR1 and CDR2 are MDHEN and SYDVKM. The CDR3 DNA sequence: TGTGCCAGCAGGGAAAGGACAGGGTCGAACACTGAAGCTTTCTTT. Amino acids: CASRERTGSNTEAFF.

This clone has just one count. The chain links TRBV28 to TRBJ1-5; D might be TRBD1 (5 bases). Germline V gene lookup returns CDR1 MDHEN and CDR2 SYDVKM. The CDR3 length is 16 residues. V dropped 6 bases and J dropped 6 bases, with 21 bases sitting between them. The CDR3: CASSPTRLSGAQPQHF. The DNA for the CDR3 is TGTGCCAGCAGCCCAACCCGGCTGAGTGGGGCTCAGCCCCAGCATTTT.

The genes are TRBV28 and TRBJ2-7; 8 bases match TRBD1. V gave up 4 bases and J gave up 7 bases; unmatched junction bases: 9. This CDR3 comprises 14 residues. Germline CDR1 MDHEN, CDR2 SYDVKM. The CDR3 here is CASSSGQDRVEQYF. In nucleotides, the CDR3 is TGTGCCAGCAGTTCGGGACAGGATAGAGTTGAGCAGTACTTC. Together with reference TRBV28 and TRBJ2-7, the CDR3 gives the full variable domain: DVKVTQSSRYLVKRTGEKVFLECVQDMDHENMFWYRQDPGLGLRLIYFSYDVKMKEKGDIPEGYSVSREKKERFSLILESASTNQTSMYLCASSSGQDRVEQYFGPGTRLTVT.

This sequence joins TRBV7-2 and TRBJ2-1, with TRBD2 matching 10 bases. CDR1 is SGHTA and CDR2 is FQGNSA in the germline V gene. V trimming: 4 bases; J trimming: 6 bases; junction bases outside the gene matches: 9. The CDR3 is made up of 16 amino acids. The CDR3: CASSSVTTSGSNEQFF. The DNA of the CDR3 is TGTGCCAGCAGCTCGGTAACGACTAGCGGGTCCAATGAGCAGTTCTTC.

The J gene is TRBJ1-1, the V gene TRBV19; D is ambiguous. The CDR3 spans 18 residues. Looked up from germline, CDR1 is LNHDA and CDR2 is SQIVND (reference sequence). Trimming pared 4 bases from V and 1 base from J, leaving 22 bases between. The CDR3 DNA is TGTGCCAGTAGTACTCCCGCGGGCTTGGGCACGGGGAACACTGAAGCTTTCTTT. It encodes CASSTPAGLGTGNTEAFF.

The rearrangement uses TRBV6-5 and TRBJ1-6; tentatively, D is TRBD1 (5 bases). The CDR3 is 16 residues long. Looked up from germline, CDR1 is MNHEY and CDR2 is SVGAGI. Deletions cut 2 bases from V and 7 bases from J, with 15 bases between. This chain's CDR3 is CASSYSARALNSPLHF. Written as DNA, the CDR3 is TGTGCCAGCAGTTACAGTGCCAGGGCCCTGAATTCACCCCTCCACTTT.

The V and J genes are TRBV19 and TRBJ2-4; TRBD2 is a possible D gene (5 bases). Trimming took off 7 bases at V and 3 bases at J, with 16 bases between the two ends. In germline, CDR1 is LNHDA, CDR2 SQIVND (reference sequence). This CDR3 region has 15 residues. The CDR3 region has the DNA TGTGCCAGTAACCCGACCGGGGTGGGCAAAAACATTCAGTACTTC. This encodes CASNPTGVGKNIQYF.

This clone was observed a handful of times. J is TRBJ1-1 and V is TRBV9; D gene uncertain. The CDR3 runs to 13 residues. Trimming took 0 bases from V and 2 from J, leaving 5 bases between them. Germline CDR1 SGDLS, CDR2 YYNGEE. The CDR3 loop is CASSVGSNTEAFF. The CDR3, as DNA: TGTGCCAGCAGCGTAGGGTCAAACACTGAAGCTTTCTTT. The full variable domain, its missing parts supplied by reference TRBV9 and TRBJ1-1, is DSGVTQTPKHLITATGQRVTLRCSPRSGDLSVYWYQQSLDQGLQFLIQYYNGEERAKGNILERFSAQQFPDLHSELNLSSLELGDSALYFCASSVGSNTEAFFGQGTRLTVV.

As regards this clone: Other DNA sequences of this sample code for an identical CDR3. This rearrangement joins TRBV7-3 to TRBJ2-1; 8 nucleotides line up with TRBD2. Germline trimming cut 4 bases from V and 4 bases from J; bases unmatched to any gene: 6. Looked up from germline, CDR1 is SGHTA and CDR2 is FQGTGA. CDR3 size: 15 residues. The CDR3 protein is CASSSPGLGYNEQFF. CDR3 in DNA: TGTGCCAGCAGCTCGCCGGGACTAGGTTACAATGAGCAGTTCTTC.

The chain employs TRBV16 and TRBJ2-5; D not resolved. CDR3 length: 14 amino acids. The V end was cut by 3 bases, the J end by 7 bases, with 15 bases between. Germline CDR1 reads KGHSY; CDR2 reads FQNENV. The CDR3 here is CASSHDRVRWTQYF. CDR3 DNA sequence: TGTGCCAGCAGCCACGACCGGGTGAGGTGGACCCAGTACTTC.

The gene calls are TRBV30 and TRBJ1-5; weak D call: TRBD1 (5 bases). Trimming pared 4 bases from V and 0 bases from J, leaving 16 bases between. Germline lookup yields CDR1 GTSNPN and CDR2 SVGIG (reference sequence). This CDR3 comprises 16 residues. The CDR3 protein is CAWTPRGRGSNQPQHF. Written as DNA, the CDR3 is TGTGCCTGGACCCCACGGGGGAGGGGTAGCAATCAGCCCCAGCATTTT. Together with reference TRBV30 and TRBJ1-5, the CDR3 gives the full variable domain: SQTIHQWPATLVQPVGSPLSLECTVEGTSNPNLYWYRQAAGRGLQLLFYSVGIGQISSEVPQNLSASRPQDRQFILSSKKLLLSDSGFYLCAWTPRGRGSNQPQHFGDGTRLSIL.

The J gene is TRBJ1-2, the V gene TRBV14; D may be TRBD1 (5 bases). Germline V gene lookup returns CDR1 SGHDN and CDR2 FVKESK. The CDR3 is 13 amino acids. V gave up 1 base and J gave up 7 bases, with 10 bases separating them. The CDR3 sequence is CASSQAPGGGYTF. For the CDR3, the DNA is TGTGCCAGCAGCCAAGCCCCCGGGGGTGGCTACACCTTC.

This chain joins TRBV18 and TRBJ2-3, with 8 bases fitting TRBD2. The CDR3 consists of 17 residues. With V trimmed by 6 bases and J by 2 bases, 13 bases remained unmatched. Looked up from germline, CDR1 is KGHSH and CDR2 is LQKENI. CDR3 loop: CASSWTSPLLYTDTQYF. The CDR3 DNA sequence: TGTGCCAGCTCTTGGACTAGCCCTCTACTCTACACAGATACGCAGTATTTT.

This clone came up once. V and J are TRBV7-3 and TRBJ2-3, with D maybe TRBD1 (7 bases). V dropped 5 bases and J dropped 4 bases, with 16 bases sitting between them. Germline lookup yields CDR1 SGHTA and CDR2 FQGTGA. The CDR3 consists of 15 residues. The CDR3 DNA reads as TGTGCCAGCAGCGCGCTCGACAGGGAGGCAGATACGCAGTATTTT. This sequence encodes CASSALDREADTQYF.

This rearrangement joins TRBV6-5 to TRBJ2-5; TRBD1 matches at 12 bases. The J call may be incorrect, as the DNA end agrees better with TRBJ2-7. The length of the CDR3 is 14 residues. Germline V gives CDR1 MNHEY, CDR2 SVGAGI. The CDR3 protein is CASSYGDRGPEQYF. DNA of the CDR3: TGTGCCAGCAGTTACGGGGACAGGGGGCCCGAGCAGTACTTC.

J is TRBJ2-1 and V is TRBV5-4; D is undetermined. The CDR3 extends over 15 amino acids. V gave up 0 bases and J gave up 0 bases, with 7 bases separating them. CDR1 SGHNT and CDR2 YYREEE come from the germline V gene (reference sequence). Written as DNA, the CDR3 is TGTGCCAGCAGCTTGGGGCTAAGCTCCTACAATGAGCAGTTCTTC. This codes for CASSLGLSSYNEQFF.

The genes are TRBV11-2 and TRBJ1-1, with 7 positions matching TRBD1. Germline V gives CDR1 SGHAT, CDR2 FQNNGV. V was pared by 5 bases and J by 4 bases, with 10 bases of the junction left unmatched. The CDR3 runs to 15 residues. The CDR3 nucleotides read TGTGCCAGCAGCCCCTTTACGACAGGGCTCACTGAAGCTTTCTTT. This gives the protein CASSPFTTGLTEAFF.

This chain joins TRBV5-5 and TRBJ1-1; no clear D. V was cut by 2 bases and J by 5 bases, with 4 bases left in between. The CDR3 sequence is 11 residues long. CDR1 and CDR2 from the germline V gene are SGHKS and YYEKEE (reference sequence). CDR3 in DNA: TGTGCCAGCAGCTTTAAAACTGAAGCTTTCTTT. It codes for CASSFKTEAFF. The whole variable domain, filled in from reference TRBV5-5 and TRBJ1-1, reads DAGVTQSPTHLIKTRGQQVTLRCSPISGHKSVSWYQQVLGQGPQFIFQYYEKEERGRGNFPDRFSARQFPNYSSELNVNALLLGDSALYLCASSFKTEAFFGQGTRLTVV.

The rearrangement uses TRBV2 and TRBJ2-5; weak D call: TRBD2 (5 bases). The CDR3 contains 11 residues. V gave up 4 bases and J gave up 11 bases, with 11 bases separating them. Germline values: CDR1 SNHLY, CDR2 FYNNEI. The CDR3 protein is CASSAPREQYF. CDR3 coding DNA: TGTGCCAGCAGTGCCCCGAGGGAGCAGTACTTC.

This rearrangement joins TRBV7-3 to TRBJ1-1, with a possible D match to TRBD1 (6 bases). The length of the CDR3 is 16 residues. Germline CDR1 and CDR2: SGHTA and FQGTGA. V was shortened by 5 bases and J by 4 bases, with 20 bases between the two germline ends. The CDR3 nucleotides are TGTGCCAGCAGCCTGGGGCCTGGGACACCGGTCACTGAAGCTTTCTTT. Translation gives CASSLGPGTPVTEAFF.

The chain carries TRBV2 and TRBJ2-3; unclear D gene. With 4 bases removed from V and 0 bases from J, the gap between germline ends came to 8 bases. This CDR3 region has 14 residues. The V gene's germline CDR1 is SNHLY and CDR2 FYNNEI. This CDR3 reads CASSGGFSTDTQYF. The CDR3 bases are TGTGCCAGCAGTGGCGGCTTTAGCACAGATACGCAGTATTTT. The complete variable domain, with remaining parts taken from reference TRBV2 and TRBJ2-3, reads EPEVTQTPSHQVTQMGQEVILRCVPISNHLYFYWYRQILGQKVEFLVSFYNNEISEKSEIFDDQFSVERPDGSNFTLKIRSTKLEDSAMYFCASSGGFSTDTQYFGPGTRLTVL.

The rearrangement uses TRBV10-2 and TRBJ1-2; 7 bases are shared with TRBD1. The CDR3 length is 12 residues. V gave up 4 bases and J gave up 6 bases; unmatched junction bases: 2. CDR1 is WSHSY and CDR2 is SAAADI in the germline V gene. The CDR3 nucleotides are TGCGCCAGCAGTGGACAGGGCGATGGCTACACCTTC. Encoded protein: CASSGQGDGYTF.

This rearrangement joins TRBV18 to TRBJ1-1; 7 bases are a match to TRBD1. The CDR3 runs 16 residues. The junction had 8 bases not matched to a gene; V was cut back by 2 bases and J by 2 bases. Germline CDR1 and CDR2: KGHSH and LQKENI. The CDR3 sequence is CASSPNRGASNTEAFF. CDR3 DNA sequence: TGTGCCAGCTCACCAAACAGGGGCGCCTCTAACACTGAAGCTTTCTTT.

The chain employs TRBV19 and TRBJ2-3; D is unresolved. Deletions cut 7 bases from V and 0 bases from J, with 14 bases between. The CDR3 totals 15 residues. CDR1 LNHDA and CDR2 SQIVND come from the germline V gene (reference sequence). The chain's CDR3 is CASNLRHLSTDTQYF. CDR3 bases: TGTGCCAGTAACCTCCGACACCTAAGCACAGATACGCAGTATTTT.

CDR3 bases: TGCGCCAGCGCGACCGGGACCTTAAACCTCTATGGCTACACCTTC. It codes for CASATGTLNLYGYTF. The chain employs TRBV5-1 and TRBJ1-2; tentatively, D is TRBD1 (5 bases). The V and J ends lost 7 bases and 4 bases respectively, with 20 bases between them. The CDR3 is 15 residues long. Germline V gene sequence: CDR1 SGHRS, CDR2 YFSETQ. Together with reference TRBV5-1 and TRBJ1-2, the CDR3 gives the full variable domain: KAGVTQTPRYLIKTRGQQVTLSCSPISGHRSVSWYQQTPGQGLQFLFEYFSETQRNKGNFPGRFSGRQFSNSRSEMNVSTLELGDSALYLCASATGTLNLYGYTFGSGTRLTVV.

The chain combines TRBV19 with TRBJ1-1; D perhaps matches TRBD1 (5 bases). V was cut by 5 bases and J by 0 bases, with 10 bases left in between. CDR3 length: 14 amino acids. Germline values: CDR1 LNHDA, CDR2 SQIVND (reference sequence). The CDR3 coding sequence is TGTGCCAGTAGTCAGGGCGACGTGAACACTGAAGCTTTCTTT. Translating it yields CASSQGDVNTEAFF.